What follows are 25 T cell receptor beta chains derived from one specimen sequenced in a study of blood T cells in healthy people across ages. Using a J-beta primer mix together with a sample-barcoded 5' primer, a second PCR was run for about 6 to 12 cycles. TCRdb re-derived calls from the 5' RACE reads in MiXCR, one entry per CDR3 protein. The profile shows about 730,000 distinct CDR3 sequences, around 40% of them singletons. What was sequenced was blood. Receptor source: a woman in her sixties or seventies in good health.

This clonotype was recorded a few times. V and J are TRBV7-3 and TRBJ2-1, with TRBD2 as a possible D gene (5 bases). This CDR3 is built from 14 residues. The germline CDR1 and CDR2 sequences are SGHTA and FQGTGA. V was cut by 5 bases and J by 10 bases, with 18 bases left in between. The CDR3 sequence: CASSPRPLGSEQFF. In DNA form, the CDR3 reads TGTGCCAGCAGCCCACGACCACTAGGTAGCGAGCAGTTCTTC.

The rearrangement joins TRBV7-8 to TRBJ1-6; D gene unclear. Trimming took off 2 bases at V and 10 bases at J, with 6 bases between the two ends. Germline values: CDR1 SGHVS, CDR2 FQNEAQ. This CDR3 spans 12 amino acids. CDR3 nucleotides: TGTGCCAGCAGCTTAATGGAGTCACCCCTCCACTTT. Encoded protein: CASSLMESPLHF.

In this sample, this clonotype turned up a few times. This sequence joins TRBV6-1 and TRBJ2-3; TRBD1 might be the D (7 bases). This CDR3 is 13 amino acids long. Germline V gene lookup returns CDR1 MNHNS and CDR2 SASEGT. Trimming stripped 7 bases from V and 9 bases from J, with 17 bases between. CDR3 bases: TGTGCCAGCAAACTAATACAGGGGAGGACGCAGTATTTT. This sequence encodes CASKLIQGRTQYF.

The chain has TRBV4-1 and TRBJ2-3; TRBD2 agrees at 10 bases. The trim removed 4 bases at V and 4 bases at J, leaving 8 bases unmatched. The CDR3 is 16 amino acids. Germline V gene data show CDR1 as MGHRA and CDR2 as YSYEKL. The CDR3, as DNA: TGCGCCAGCAGCCCGAAGCGGGAGGGAGTCGCAGATACGCAGTATTTT. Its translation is CASSPKREGVADTQYF.

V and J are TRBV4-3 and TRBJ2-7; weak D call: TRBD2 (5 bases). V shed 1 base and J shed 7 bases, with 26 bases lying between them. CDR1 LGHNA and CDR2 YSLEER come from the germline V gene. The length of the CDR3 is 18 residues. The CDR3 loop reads CASSQARRRETKRNEQYF. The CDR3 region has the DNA TGCGCCAGCAGCCAAGCTCGGCGACGGGAAACTAAACGGAATGAGCAGTACTTC.

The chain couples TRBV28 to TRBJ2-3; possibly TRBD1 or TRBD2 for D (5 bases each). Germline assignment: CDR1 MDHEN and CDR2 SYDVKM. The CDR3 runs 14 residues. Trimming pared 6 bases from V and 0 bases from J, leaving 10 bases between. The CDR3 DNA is TGTGCCAGCAGGCCAGGGAGTAGCACAGATACGCAGTATTTT. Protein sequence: CASRPGSSTDTQYF.

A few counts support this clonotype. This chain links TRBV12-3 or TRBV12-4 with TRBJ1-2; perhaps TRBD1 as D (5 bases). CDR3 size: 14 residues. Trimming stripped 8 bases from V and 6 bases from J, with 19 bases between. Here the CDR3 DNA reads TGTGCCAGCTCGTCGTCGTGGGGCGAGAATGGCTACACCTTC. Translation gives CASSSSWGENGYTF.

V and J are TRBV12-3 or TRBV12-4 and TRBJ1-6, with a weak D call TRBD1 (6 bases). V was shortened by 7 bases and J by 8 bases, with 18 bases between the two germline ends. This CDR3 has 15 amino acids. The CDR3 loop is CASTDRLGLYSPLHF. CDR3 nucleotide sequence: TGTGCCAGCACCGACAGGTTGGGGCTTTATTCACCCCTCCACTTT.

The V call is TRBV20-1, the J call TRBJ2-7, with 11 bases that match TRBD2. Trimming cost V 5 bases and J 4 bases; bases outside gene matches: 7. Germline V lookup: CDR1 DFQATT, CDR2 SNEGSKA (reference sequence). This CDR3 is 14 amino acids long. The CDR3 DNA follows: TGCAGTGCTTGGGGGGGGACTAGCGGATACGAGCAGTACTTC. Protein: CSAWGGTSGYEQYF.

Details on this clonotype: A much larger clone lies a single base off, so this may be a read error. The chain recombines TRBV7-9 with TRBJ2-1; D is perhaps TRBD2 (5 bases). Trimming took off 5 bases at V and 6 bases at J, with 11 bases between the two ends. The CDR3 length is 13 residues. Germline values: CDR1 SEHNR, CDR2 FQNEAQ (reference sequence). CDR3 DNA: TGTGCCAGCAGCAGTACTAGGACCAATGAGCAGTTCTTC. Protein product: CASSSTRTNEQFF.

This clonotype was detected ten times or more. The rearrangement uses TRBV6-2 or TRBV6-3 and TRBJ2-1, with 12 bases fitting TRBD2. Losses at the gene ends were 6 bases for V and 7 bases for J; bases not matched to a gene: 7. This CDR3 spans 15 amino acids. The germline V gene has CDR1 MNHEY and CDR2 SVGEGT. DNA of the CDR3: TGTGCCAGCAGAACGACTAGCGGGAGTAATAATGAGCAGTTCTTC. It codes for CASRTTSGSNNEQFF.

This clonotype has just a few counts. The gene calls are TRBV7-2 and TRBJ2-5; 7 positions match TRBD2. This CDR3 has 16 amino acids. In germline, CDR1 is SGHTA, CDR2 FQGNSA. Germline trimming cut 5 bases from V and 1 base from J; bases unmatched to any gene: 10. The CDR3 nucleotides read TGTGCCAGCAGCGCCGGACTAGTTCCCGCCCAAGAGACCCAGTACTTC. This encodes CASSAGLVPAQETQYF.

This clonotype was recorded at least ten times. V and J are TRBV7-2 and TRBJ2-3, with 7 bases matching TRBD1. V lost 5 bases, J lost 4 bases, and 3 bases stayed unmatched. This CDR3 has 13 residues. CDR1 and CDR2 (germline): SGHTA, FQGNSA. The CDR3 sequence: CASSITGADTQYF. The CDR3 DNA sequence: TGTGCCAGCAGCATAACAGGGGCAGATACGCAGTATTTT.

The CDR3: CASSRTRNEQYF. The CDR3 DNA reads as TGTGCCAGCAGTCGGACCAGAAATGAGCAGTACTTC. This chain joins TRBV3-1 and TRBJ2-5; no clear D gene. This CDR3 has 12 amino acids. V lost 6 bases, J lost 11 bases, and 16 bases lay in between. Germline values: CDR1 LGHDT, CDR2 YNNKEL (reference sequence).

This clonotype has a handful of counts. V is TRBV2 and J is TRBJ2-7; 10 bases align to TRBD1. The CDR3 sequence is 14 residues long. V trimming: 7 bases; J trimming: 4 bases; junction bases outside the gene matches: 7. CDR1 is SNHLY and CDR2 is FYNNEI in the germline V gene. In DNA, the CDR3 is TGTGCCAGCACCGACAGGGGGCTCTCGTACGAGCAGTACTTC. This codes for CASTDRGLSYEQYF.

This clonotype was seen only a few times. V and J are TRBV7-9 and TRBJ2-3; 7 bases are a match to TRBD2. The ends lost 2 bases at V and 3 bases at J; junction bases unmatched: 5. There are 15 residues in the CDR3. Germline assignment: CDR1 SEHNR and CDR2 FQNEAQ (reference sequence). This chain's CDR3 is CASSLRAGETDTQYF. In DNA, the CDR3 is TGTGCCAGCAGCTTAAGGGCGGGGGAGACAGATACGCAGTATTTT.

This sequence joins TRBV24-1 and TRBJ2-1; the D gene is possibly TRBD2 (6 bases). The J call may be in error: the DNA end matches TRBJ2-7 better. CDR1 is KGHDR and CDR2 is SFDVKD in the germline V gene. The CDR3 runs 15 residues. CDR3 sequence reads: CATSPRRGSYNEQYF. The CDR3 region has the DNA TGTGCCACCAGCCCCAGGAGGGGCTCCTACAATGAGCAGTACTTC.

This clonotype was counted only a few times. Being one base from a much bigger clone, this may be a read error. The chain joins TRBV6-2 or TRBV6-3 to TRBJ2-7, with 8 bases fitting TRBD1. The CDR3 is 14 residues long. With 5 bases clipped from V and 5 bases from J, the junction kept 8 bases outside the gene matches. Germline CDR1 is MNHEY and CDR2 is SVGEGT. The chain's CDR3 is CASSQRTGSDEQYF. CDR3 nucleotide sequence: TGTGCCAGCAGTCAACGGACAGGGTCCGACGAGCAGTACTTC.

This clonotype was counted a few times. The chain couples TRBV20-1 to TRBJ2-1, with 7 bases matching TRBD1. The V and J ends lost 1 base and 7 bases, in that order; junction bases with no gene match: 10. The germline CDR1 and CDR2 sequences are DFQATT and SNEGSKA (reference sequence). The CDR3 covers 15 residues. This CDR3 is CSARGPGQIWNEQFF. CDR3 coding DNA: TGCAGTGCTAGAGGACCGGGACAGATCTGGAATGAGCAGTTCTTC.

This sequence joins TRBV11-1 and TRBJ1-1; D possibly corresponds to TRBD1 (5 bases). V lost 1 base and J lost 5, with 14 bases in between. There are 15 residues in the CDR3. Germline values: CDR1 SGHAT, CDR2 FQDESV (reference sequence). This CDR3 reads CASSLDGGRRTEAFF. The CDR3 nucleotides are TGTGCCAGCAGCTTAGATGGGGGAAGGAGGACTGAAGCTTTCTTT.

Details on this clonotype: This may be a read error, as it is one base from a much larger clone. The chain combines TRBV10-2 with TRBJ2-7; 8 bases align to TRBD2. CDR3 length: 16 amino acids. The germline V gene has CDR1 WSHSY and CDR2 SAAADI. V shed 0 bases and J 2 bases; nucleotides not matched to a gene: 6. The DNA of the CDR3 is TGCGCCAGCAGTGAGTCGAGTAGCGGGGCCCCCTACGAGCAGTACTTC. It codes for CASSESSSGAPYEQYF.

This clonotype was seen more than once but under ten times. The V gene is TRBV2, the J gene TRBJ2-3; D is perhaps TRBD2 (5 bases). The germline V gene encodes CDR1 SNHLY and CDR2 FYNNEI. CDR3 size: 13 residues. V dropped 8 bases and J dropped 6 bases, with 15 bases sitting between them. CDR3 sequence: CASAFDSGDTQYF. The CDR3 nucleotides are TGTGCCAGCGCCTTCGACTCGGGGGATACGCAGTATTTT. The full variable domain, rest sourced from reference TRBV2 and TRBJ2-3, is EPEVTQTPSHQVTQMGQEVILRCVPISNHLYFYWYRQILGQKVEFLVSFYNNEISEKSEIFDDQFSVERPDGSNFTLKIRSTKLEDSAMYFCASAFDSGDTQYFGPGTRLTVL.

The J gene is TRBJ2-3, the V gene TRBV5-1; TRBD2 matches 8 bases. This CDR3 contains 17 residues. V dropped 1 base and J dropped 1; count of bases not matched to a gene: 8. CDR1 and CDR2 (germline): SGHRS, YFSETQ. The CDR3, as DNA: TGCGCCAGCAGCTTGCCCTCTAGCGGGCTCGGCACAGATACGCAGTATTTT. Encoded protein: CASSLPSSGLGTDTQYF.

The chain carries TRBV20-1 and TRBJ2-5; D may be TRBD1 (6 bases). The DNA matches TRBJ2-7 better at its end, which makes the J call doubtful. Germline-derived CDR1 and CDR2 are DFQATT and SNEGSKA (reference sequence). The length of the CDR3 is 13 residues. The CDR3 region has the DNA TGCAGTGCTAGCAGGCAGGGGATCAGCGAGCAGTACTTC. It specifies CSASRQGISEQYF.

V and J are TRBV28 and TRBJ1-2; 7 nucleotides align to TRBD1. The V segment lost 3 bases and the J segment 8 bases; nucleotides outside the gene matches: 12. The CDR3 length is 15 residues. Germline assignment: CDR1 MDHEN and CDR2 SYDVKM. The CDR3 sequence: CASSFGQGELGGYTF. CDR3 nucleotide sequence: TGTGCCAGCAGTTTTGGGCAGGGGGAACTGGGAGGCTACACCTTC.